This entry features one T cell receptor (beta chain) sequence. Its antigen is as yet unknown. TCR beta library input comprised roughly 2 micrograms of genomic DNA from cryopreserved PBMCs. Researchers set a sequencing depth target of 1 in 200,000 to 1 in 1 million T cells. Profiled with immunoSEQ multiplex PCR; TCRdb holds only in-frame clones, not every one. The profile shows some 76,000 clones, 83% of them singletons. These data come from a study of cytotoxic CD8 clonotypes in ibrutinib-treated CLL. Between the trimmed V and J ends, which lost 3 bases and 7 bases, there was a span of 16 bases. Germline V gene data show CDR1 as SGDLS and CDR2 as YYNGEE. The CDR3 spans 15 residues. Whole-study results and caveats: Clonality (at baseline) was higher than in age-matched healthy donors and tracked circulating CD8+ T-cell counts.

This receptor was taken from a human donor with chronic lymphocytic leukemia. The V and J genes are TRBV9 and TRBJ1-4; the D gene is possibly TRBD1 (6 bases). The sequencing used PBMCs, collected after 24 months of ibrutinib treatment. The CDR3 nucleotides read TGTGCCAGCAGCGAGGGGGGCTCGAAGGGTGAAAAACTGTTTTTT. Its protein is CASSEGGSKGEKLFF.